Each of the 32 T cell receptor beta chains below was sequenced from the same sample in a study of T-cell reconstitution after alpha-beta-depleted transplantation in children. Researchers prepared the TCRbeta library using unique molecular identifiers, the study reports. TCRdb called the PCR reads again in MiXCR, with one record for every CDR3 protein. The data show about 980,000 distinct CDR3 sequences, with roughly 29% seen just once and around 30% held by the top ten. This material consisted of PBMCs, mostly from graft donor cells, taken 360 days after TCRalphabeta/CD19-depleted stem cell transplant. These receptors originate from a boy younger than two who had a stem cell transplant for SCID, so the T cells may come from the graft donor.

The rearrangement uses TRBV6-1 and TRBJ2-7; 7 bases line up with TRBD1. The CDR3 has 13 amino acids. The germline V gene has CDR1 MNHNS and CDR2 SASEGT. V was clipped by 3 bases and J by 4 bases; unmatched bases: 3. The CDR3: CASSEGQNYEQYF. The CDR3 DNA reads as TGTGCCAGCAGTGAGGGACAGAATTACGAGCAGTACTTC.

V usage is TRBV20-1 and J usage is TRBJ2-5; tentative D call: TRBD1 (5 bases). V was clipped by 5 bases and J by 2 bases, with 18 bases between them. The CDR3 runs 15 residues. The germline gives CDR1 DFQATT, CDR2 SNEGSKA (reference sequence). CDR3 residues: CSASLQAFRQETQYF. The CDR3 coding sequence is TGCAGTGCTTCTTTACAGGCGTTTCGGCAAGAGACCCAGTACTTC.

V usage is TRBV2 and J usage is TRBJ1-5, with D perhaps matching TRBD1 (5 bases). Germline CDR1 reads SNHLY; CDR2 reads FYNNEI. The CDR3 consists of 14 residues. The germline V and J ends were trimmed by 7 bases and 0 bases, with 10 bases remaining between them. CDR3 nucleotide sequence: TGTGCCAGCATTCCGGACAATAGCAATCAGCCCCAGCATTTT. Translated, it gives CASIPDNSNQPQHF.

The V call is TRBV6-2 or TRBV6-3, the J call TRBJ1-1, with D perhaps TRBD1 (5 bases). This CDR3 region has 14 residues. Germline lookup yields CDR1 MNHEY and CDR2 SVGEGT. Trimming took off 6 bases at V and 5 bases at J, with 16 bases between the two ends. CDR3 residues: CASRTRGSGTEAFF. In DNA form, the CDR3 reads TGTGCCAGCAGGACTCGCGGGTCAGGGACTGAAGCTTTCTTT.

The CDR3, as DNA: TGTGCCAGCAGGAAGCCCGGGACAGTTGAGCAGTTCTTC. Protein sequence: CASRKPGTVEQFF. V and J are TRBV7-2 and TRBJ2-1; 7 nucleotides align to TRBD1. The V segment lost 6 bases and the J segment 9 bases; nucleotides outside the gene matches: 8. Germline loops: CDR1 SGHTA, CDR2 FQGNSA. The CDR3 contains 13 residues. Filled out from reference TRBV7-2 and TRBJ2-1, the complete variable domain reads GAGVSQSPSNKVTEKGKDVELRCDPISGHTALYWYRQSLGQGLEFLIYFQGNSAPDKSGLPSDRFSAERTGGSVSTLTIQRTQQEDSAVYLCASRKPGTVEQFFGPGTRLTVL.

This sequence joins TRBV5-6 and TRBJ2-4; 8 nucleotides match TRBD1. The CDR3 is 17 residues long. Germline CDR1 is SGHDT and CDR2 is YYEEEE. J was trimmed by 0 bases and V by 2 bases; bases with no gene match: 7. The CDR3 sequence is CASSFRSTGAAKNIQYF. The CDR3 region has the DNA TGTGCCAGCAGCTTTAGGTCGACAGGGGCAGCCAAAAACATTCAGTACTTC.

This chain joins TRBV6-6 and TRBJ2-1; TRBD1 agrees at 8 bases. Per germline, CDR1 MNHNY and CDR2 SVGAGI (reference sequence). Trimming removed 10 bases from V and 9 bases from J; junction bases left unmatched: 11. The CDR3 runs 13 residues. CDR3 protein: CATWTGSLGEQFF. The CDR3 nucleotides read TGTGCCACCTGGACAGGGTCCCTGGGTGAGCAGTTCTTC.

This chain links TRBV5-1 with TRBJ2-7, with no clear D. Germline V gene lookup returns CDR1 SGHRS and CDR2 YFSETQ. V shed 3 bases and J shed 1 base, with 8 bases lying between them. This CDR3 is built from 13 residues. CDR3 nucleotides: TGCGCCAGCAGCTCTCAGATTTCCTACGAGCAGTACTTC. Translated: CASSSQISYEQYF.

The table lists this clonotype with a few counts. The J gene is TRBJ1-2, the V gene TRBV20-1; TRBD1 might be the D (6 bases). Trimming pared 6 bases from V and 6 bases from J, leaving 17 bases between. Germline loops: CDR1 DFQATT, CDR2 SNEGSKA (reference sequence). The length of the CDR3 is 13 residues. The CDR3 protein is CSAPDGGPHGYTF. The CDR3 coding sequence is TGCAGTGCGCCTGACGGGGGGCCCCATGGCTACACCTTC.

This clonotype has a handful of counts. The chain has TRBV4-1 and TRBJ2-1; 11 bases are a match to TRBD2. Germline lookup yields CDR1 MGHRA and CDR2 YSYEKL. Trimming at V came to 1 base and at J to 6 bases, leaving 5 bases not matched to a gene. The CDR3 consists of 16 residues. The CDR3 loop reads CASSQVGSGGANEQFF. The CDR3 DNA sequence: TGCGCCAGCAGCCAAGTAGGTAGCGGGGGGGCCAATGAGCAGTTCTTC.

Here the CDR3 DNA reads TGCGCCAGCAGCTTGGCCCAGATACGCACCGGGGAGCTGTTTTTT. Its protein is CASSLAQIRTGELFF. This rearrangement joins TRBV5-1 to TRBJ2-2; no firm D call. The germline V gene has CDR1 SGHRS and CDR2 YFSETQ. This CDR3 comprises 15 residues. V dropped 0 bases and J dropped 4 bases, with 10 bases sitting between them.

The V and J genes are TRBV2 and TRBJ2-2, with D possibly being TRBD1 (5 bases). The germline CDR1 and CDR2 sequences are SNHLY and FYNNEI. This CDR3 region has 15 residues. Trimming left V 6 bases short and J 1 base short, with 12 bases between. The CDR3 DNA reads as TGTGCCAGCAGCGTGCCCGGACAGAACACCGGGGAGCTGTTTTTT. This encodes CASSVPGQNTGELFF.

The sample holds a few counts of this clonotype. The chain links TRBV3-1 to TRBJ2-6; unclear D gene. The germline V and J ends were trimmed by 6 bases and 0 bases, with 9 bases remaining between them. Germline loops: CDR1 LGHDT, CDR2 YNNKEL (reference sequence). The CDR3 has 15 amino acids. The CDR3 loop is CASRQQHSGANVLTF. The CDR3 bases are TGTGCCAGCAGACAACAGCACTCTGGGGCCAACGTCCTGACTTTC.

This chain links TRBV29-1 with TRBJ2-2, with TRBD2 as a possible D gene (6 bases). Germline CDR1 reads SQVTM; CDR2 reads ANQGSEA. CDR3 size: 14 residues. Trimming cost V 6 bases and J 5 bases, with 16 bases left between them. CDR3 residues: CSVEEGRRTGELFF. CDR3 DNA sequence: TGCAGCGTCGAGGAGGGACGGAGGACCGGGGAGCTGTTTTTT.

Only a few counts were recorded for this clonotype. V and J are TRBV4-2 and TRBJ2-1; D not certain. V dropped 0 bases and J dropped 3 bases, with 12 bases sitting between them. Germline V gene lookup returns CDR1 LGHNA and CDR2 YNFKEQ. This CDR3 has 16 amino acids. CDR3 coding DNA: TGTGCCAGCAGCCAAGAAACAGTTGGGCTCTACAATGAGCAGTTCTTC. Its protein is CASSQETVGLYNEQFF.

The J gene is TRBJ1-2, the V gene TRBV20-1; D ambiguous. Trimming shortened V by 6 bases and J by 8 bases, and 16 bases separated the two germline ends. Germline assignment: CDR1 DFQATT and CDR2 SNEGSKA (reference sequence). This CDR3 contains 12 residues. DNA of the CDR3: TGCAGTGCCCCGAACGGGGTTGAGGGCTACACCTTC. This encodes CSAPNGVEGYTF.

The rearrangement uses TRBV7-9 and TRBJ2-5, with 7 positions matching TRBD1. The CDR3 is made up of 16 amino acids. CDR1 is SEHNR, CDR2 FQNEAQ, per germline (reference sequence). The V segment lost 2 bases and the J segment 5 bases; nucleotides outside the gene matches: 11. As DNA, the CDR3 is TGTGCCAGCAGCTTAAGGGGGCGACAGGCCGGTGAGACCCAGTACTTC. It encodes CASSLRGRQAGETQYF.

V and J are TRBV6-2 or TRBV6-3 and TRBJ2-2, with 7 bases that match TRBD1. V trimming: 6 bases; J trimming: 3 bases; junction bases outside the gene matches: 10. The CDR3 covers 16 residues. Germline loops: CDR1 MNHEY, CDR2 SVGEGT. The CDR3 loop is CASSAWGQRDTGELFF. CDR3 sequence (DNA): TGTGCCAGCAGCGCCTGGGGACAGCGAGACACCGGGGAGCTGTTTTTT.

The chain couples TRBV18 to TRBJ2-3; 7 bases are shared with TRBD1. Germline V gene data show CDR1 as KGHSH and CDR2 as LQKENI. Unmatched junction bases numbered 6, after V lost 2 bases and J lost 7 bases. CDR3 length: 14 amino acids. As DNA, the CDR3 is TGTGCCAGCTCACCATACTACAGGGGTAATACGCAGTATTTT. Protein: CASSPYYRGNTQYF.

The chain combines TRBV2 with TRBJ1-2, with D perhaps TRBD1 (6 bases). The CDR3 runs 17 residues. In germline, CDR1 is SNHLY, CDR2 FYNNEI. The V end lost 1 base, the J end lost 3 bases, and 18 bases lay between the germline ends. The CDR3 DNA reads TGTGCCAGCAGTGAAGGTGGGGGGCAGGGGCACTACTATGGCTACACCTTC. Its translation: CASSEGGGQGHYYGYTF.

CDR3 DNA sequence: TGTGCCAGCAGTTACGCCGGACAGAGGACTGAAGCTTTCTTT. Amino acids: CASSYAGQRTEAFF. This chain links TRBV6-5 with TRBJ1-1, with D perhaps TRBD1 (6 bases). The CDR3 has 14 amino acids. Germline V gene lookup returns CDR1 MNHEY and CDR2 SVGAGI. Trimming took off 2 bases at V and 5 bases at J, with 12 bases between the two ends.

In this sample, this clonotype turned up many times. The gene calls are TRBV5-1 and TRBJ2-1; D is unresolved. The CDR3 spans 16 residues. Germline V gives CDR1 SGHRS, CDR2 YFSETQ. V dropped 0 bases and J dropped 4 bases, with 14 bases sitting between them. The CDR3 DNA sequence: TGCGCCAGCAGCTTGGCCAAACAGACCGTGTACAATGAGCAGTTCTTC. Translated: CASSLAKQTVYNEQFF.

This clonotype was picked up a small number of times. This chain links TRBV4-1 with TRBJ2-4, with TRBD1 identical over 8 bases. CDR1 is MGHRA, CDR2 YSYEKL, per germline. CDR3 size: 15 residues. J lost 4 bases, V lost 1 base, and 3 bases had no gene match. The DNA for the CDR3 is TGCGCCAGCAGCCAAGGACGGGACAGGAAAAACATTCAGTACTTC. Protein product: CASSQGRDRKNIQYF.

V is TRBV5-6 and J is TRBJ2-1; possible D gene TRBD1, 6 bases. This CDR3 contains 14 residues. The V gene's germline CDR1 is SGHDT and CDR2 YYEEEE. V lost 4 bases and J lost 3, with 11 bases in between. CDR3 in DNA: TGTGCCAGCAGCACCGACAGGAACTACAATGAGCAGTTCTTC. Translated: CASSTDRNYNEQFF.

The chain joins TRBV7-6 to TRBJ2-5, with D unresolved. The germline V gene encodes CDR1 SGHVS and CDR2 FNYEAQ. V dropped 1 base and J dropped 4 bases, with 7 bases sitting between them. The CDR3 loop spans 13 amino acids. The CDR3 DNA is TGTGCCAGCAGCTTAGTGGCCAGAGAGACCCAGTACTTC. Protein: CASSLVARETQYF.

This clonotype has more than one count but fewer than ten. V gene TRBV11-1 combines with J gene TRBJ2-1, with TRBD2 identical over 12 bases. Germline V lookup: CDR1 SGHAT, CDR2 FQDESV (reference sequence). This CDR3 has 18 amino acids. Trimming removed 5 bases from V and 0 bases from J; junction bases left unmatched: 8. The CDR3 DNA reads as TGTGCCAGCAGCGTCGGACTAGCGGGGATAAACTCCTACAATGAGCAGTTCTTC. It is translated as CASSVGLAGINSYNEQFF.

This clonotype was seen more than once but under ten times. The chain carries TRBV10-3 and TRBJ1-1, with D perhaps matching TRBD1 (5 bases). The V gene lost 8 bases and the J gene lost 3 bases, with 19 bases spanning the gap. The length of the CDR3 is 15 residues. The germline V gene has CDR1 ENHRY and CDR2 SYGVKD. CDR3 in DNA: TGTGCCATCTGGGACCCTGGACACCGTTACACTGAAGCTTTCTTT. The encoded protein is CAIWDPGHRYTEAFF.

The V call is TRBV9, the J call TRBJ2-3; 9 bases match TRBD2. The germline V gene encodes CDR1 SGDLS and CDR2 YYNGEE. Losses at the gene ends were 2 bases for V and 0 bases for J; bases not matched to a gene: 7. The CDR3 runs to 17 residues. The CDR3, as DNA: TGTGCCAGCAGCGTCAGCTCCGGGACTAGCAGCACAGATACGCAGTATTTT. Translated, it gives CASSVSSGTSSTDTQYF.

The chain has TRBV7-9 and TRBJ2-1, with 11 bases lining up with TRBD2. CDR1 is SEHNR and CDR2 is FQNEAQ in the germline V gene (reference sequence). The CDR3 runs 15 residues. J lost 4 bases, V lost 5 bases, and 4 bases had no gene match. Here the CDR3 reads CASSDWTSGYNEQFF. The DNA for the CDR3 is TGTGCCAGCAGCGACTGGACTAGCGGGTACAATGAGCAGTTCTTC.

The chain couples TRBV9 to TRBJ1-1; 7 positions match TRBD1. CDR1 and CDR2 from the germline V gene are SGDLS and YYNGEE. This CDR3 is 15 amino acids long. Trimming at V came to 0 bases and at J to 1 base, leaving 3 bases not matched to a gene. CDR3: CASSVVGQANTEAFF. As DNA, the CDR3 is TGTGCCAGCAGCGTAGTTGGACAGGCGAACACTGAAGCTTTCTTT.

The V gene is TRBV9, the J gene TRBJ1-1; possible D gene TRBD1, 5 bases. Germline V gene lookup returns CDR1 SGDLS and CDR2 YYNGEE. The CDR3 is made up of 15 amino acids. V was pared by 0 bases and J by 1 base, with 10 bases between. This chain's CDR3 is CASSVDSRANTEAFF. The CDR3 nucleotides read TGTGCCAGCAGCGTAGACAGCAGGGCGAACACTGAAGCTTTCTTT.

The chain combines TRBV29-1 with TRBJ1-6; D is unclear. Trimming removed 6 bases from V and 14 bases from J, with 17 bases in between. The CDR3 loop spans 12 amino acids. The germline V gene encodes CDR1 SQVTM and CDR2 ANQGSEA. The DNA for the CDR3 is TGCAGCGTCACTGATACCAGAGGTGCCCTCCACTTT. Translated: CSVTDTRGALHF.